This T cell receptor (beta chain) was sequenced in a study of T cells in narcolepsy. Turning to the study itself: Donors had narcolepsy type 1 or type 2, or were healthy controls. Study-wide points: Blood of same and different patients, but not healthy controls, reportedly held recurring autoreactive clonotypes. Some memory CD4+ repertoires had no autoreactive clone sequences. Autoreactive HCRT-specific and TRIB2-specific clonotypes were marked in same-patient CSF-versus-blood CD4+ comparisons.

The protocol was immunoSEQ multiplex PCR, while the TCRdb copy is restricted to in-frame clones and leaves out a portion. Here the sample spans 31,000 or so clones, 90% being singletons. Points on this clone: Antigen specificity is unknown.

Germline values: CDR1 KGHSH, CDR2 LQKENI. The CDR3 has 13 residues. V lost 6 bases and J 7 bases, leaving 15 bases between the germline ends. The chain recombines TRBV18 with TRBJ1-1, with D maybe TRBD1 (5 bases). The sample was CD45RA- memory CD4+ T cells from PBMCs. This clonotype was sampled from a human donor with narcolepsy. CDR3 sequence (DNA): TGTGCCAGCTCGGGAATGGGGGGAGATGAAGCTTTCTTT. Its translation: CASSGMGGDEAFF. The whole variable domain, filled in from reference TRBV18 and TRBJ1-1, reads NAGVMQNPRHLVRRRGQEARLRCSPMKGHSHVYWYRQLPEEGLKFMVYLQKENIIDESGMPKERFSAEFPKEGPSILRIQQVVRGDSAAYFCASSGMGGDEAFFGQGTRLTVV.